The 6 T cell receptor beta chains below all came from one sample that was sequenced in a study of T cell clonotyping in hematopoietic cell transplantation. The table came from immunoSEQ multiplex PCR; TCRdb's copy has only in-frame clones and leaves some out. The table shows over 25,000 clones, with about 90% occurring only once. The material sequenced was PBMCs, taken 100 days after allogeneic stem cell transplant. The source is a female patient between 50 and 60 years old who had an allogeneic stem cell transplant from a related donor, so the T cells may come from the graft donor. Some clones in this sample may be carry-over from other donors' samples.

The gene calls are TRBV30 and TRBJ1-2; no clear D gene. V was cut by 3 bases and J by 6 bases, with 14 bases left in between. Germline V gene sequence: CDR1 GTSNPN, CDR2 SVGIG (reference sequence). CDR3 length: 13 amino acids. The CDR3, as DNA: TGTGCCTGGAGCGCCCCGAGGCCACATGGCTACACCTTC. Its protein is CAWSAPRPHGYTF.

The rearrangement uses TRBV15 and TRBJ2-3; perhaps TRBD2 as D (5 bases). The CDR3 is 14 residues long. Germline CDR1 LNHNV, CDR2 YYDKDF (reference sequence). V lost 5 bases and J lost 4, with 13 bases in between. Here the CDR3 reads CATSAVGSADTQYF. The CDR3 bases are TGTGCCACCAGCGCCGTGGGTAGCGCAGATACGCAGTATTTT.

V usage is TRBV29-1 and J usage is TRBJ1-3; a possible D gene is TRBD1 (5 bases). V gave up 6 bases and J gave up 0 bases, with 12 bases separating them. Germline loops: CDR1 SQVTM, CDR2 ANQGSEA. This CDR3 has 14 residues. The CDR3 DNA reads TGCAGCGTGGCCCCTGGGGGCTCTGGAAACACCATATATTTT. It is translated as CSVAPGGSGNTIYF.

This sequence joins TRBV25-1 and TRBJ1-2, with no clear D. CDR1 is MGHDK and CDR2 is SYGVNS in the germline V gene. The V end lost 0 bases, the J end lost 8 bases, and 13 bases lay between the germline ends. The CDR3 is made up of 14 amino acids. The CDR3 DNA reads TGTGCCAGCAGTGAATACGGGAACCGGTGGGGCTACACCTTC. Protein product: CASSEYGNRWGYTF.

The chain carries TRBV6-5 and TRBJ1-1; D is unclear. V was cut by 0 bases and J by 1 base, with 9 bases left in between. This CDR3 has 15 residues. CDR1 MNHEY and CDR2 SVGAGI come from the germline V gene. CDR3 sequence (DNA): TGTGCCAGCAGTTACTCAAGGGTACAGAACACTGAAGCTTTCTTT. Translating it yields CASSYSRVQNTEAFF.

The chain recombines TRBV5-5 with TRBJ1-1, with 11 positions matching TRBD1. This CDR3 has 14 residues. Germline V gene lookup returns CDR1 SGHKS and CDR2 YYEKEE (reference sequence). V dropped 4 bases and J dropped 4; count of bases not matched to a gene: 3. The CDR3 nucleotides read TGTGCCAGCAGCGCCGGGACAGGGGGCACTGAAGCTTTCTTT. This gives the protein CASSAGTGGTEAFF.